Listed below are T cell receptor beta chains from one sample, sequenced in a study of T cell responses to AZD1222 COVID-19 vaccine. Only in-frame clones appear in the TCRdb table, and some are missing; sequencing was by immunoSEQ multiplex PCR. The data hold some 150,000 clones, with less than 90% observed a single time. The specimen comprised peripheral blood, sampled after recovery from COVID-19. The receptor set was obtained from an adult who had recovered from COVID-19. The CDR3 runs from the conserved cysteine through the conserved F or W. The D gene is left open where the match is weak. Expanded clones get a size class; other rows say once, few or many, or leave the size out.

abundance: .
j_gene: TRBJ2-1
d_gene: TRBD2
v_gene: TRBV14
CDR3aa: CASSPTSGGGYYNEQFF
CDR3nt: TGTGCCAGCAGCCCTACTAGCGGGGGTGGATACTACAATGAGCAGTTCTTC

abundance: once
j_gene: TRBJ2-5
d_gene: .
v_gene: TRBV5-4
CDR3aa: CASSLAGRQETQYF
CDR3nt: TGTGCCAGCAGCTTGGCAGGGCGACAAGAGACCCAGTACTTC

abundance: .
j_gene: TRBJ2-7
d_gene: .
v_gene: TRBV7-2
CDR3aa: CASSFGGEQYF
CDR3nt: TGTGCCAGCAGCTTCGGAGGCGAGCAGTACTTC

abundance: .
j_gene: TRBJ2-3
d_gene: TRBD1
v_gene: TRBV7-6
CDR3aa: CASSLGAGTGATDTQYF
CDR3nt: TGTGCCAGCAGCTTGGGGGCCGGGACAGGAGCCACAGATACGCAGTATTTT

abundance: .
j_gene: TRBJ2-3
d_gene: .
v_gene: TRBV9
CDR3aa: CASSVGATHTDTQYF
CDR3nt: TGTGCCAGCAGCGTAGGGGCCACACACACAGATACGCAGTATTTT

abundance: .
j_gene: TRBJ1-1
d_gene: .
v_gene: TRBV5-1
CDR3aa: CASSLAGGLNTEAFF
CDR3nt: TGCGCCAGCAGCTTGGCGGGCGGATTGAACACTGAAGCTTTCTTT

abundance: .
j_gene: TRBJ2-7
d_gene: TRBD1
v_gene: TRBV5-4
CDR3aa: CASSPGTGLEQYF
CDR3nt: TGTGCCAGCAGCCCAGGGACAGGGCTAGAGCAGTACTTC

abundance: once
j_gene: TRBJ1-6
d_gene: TRBD1
v_gene: TRBV4-2
CDR3aa: CASSAVLGQGSSPLHF
CDR3nt: TGTGCCAGCAGCGCCGTGCTGGGACAGGGGAGTTCACCCCTCCACTTT

abundance: .
j_gene: TRBJ1-2
d_gene: .
v_gene: TRBV5-6
CDR3aa: CASSLAAGGLDYGYTF
CDR3nt: TGTGCCAGCAGCTTGGCCGCGGGGGGTCTCGACTATGGCTACACCTTC

abundance: many
j_gene: TRBJ1-1
d_gene: TRBD1
v_gene: TRBV6-2/TRBV6-3
CDR3aa: CASSYSSKGRGALDTEAFF
CDR3nt: TGTGCCAGCAGTTACTCTAGTAAGGGCAGGGGGGCATTGGACACTGAAGCTTTCTTT

abundance: .
j_gene: TRBJ1-6
d_gene: TRBD1
v_gene: TRBV28
CDR3aa: CASRHGDRGHSPLHF
CDR3nt: TGTGCCAGCAGACACGGCGACAGGGGGCATTCACCCCTCCACTTT

abundance: .
j_gene: TRBJ1-2
d_gene: .
v_gene: TRBV19
CDR3aa: CASSTRKEGLYGYTF
CDR3nt: TGTGCCAGTAGTACACGTAAGGAGGGGCTCTATGGCTACACCTTC

abundance: .
j_gene: TRBJ1-1
d_gene: TRBD1
v_gene: TRBV20-1
CDR3aa: CSASGDRAEAFF
CDR3nt: TGCAGTGCTAGTGGGGACAGAGCTGAAGCTTTCTTT

abundance: .
j_gene: TRBJ1-2
d_gene: TRBD1
v_gene: TRBV23-1
CDR3aa: CASSPSGTTGTGYTF
CDR3nt: TGCGCCAGCAGTCCCTCGGGGACGACAGGGACTGGCTACACCTTC

abundance: .
j_gene: TRBJ1-5
d_gene: .
v_gene: TRBV28
CDR3aa: CASSLASRGNQPQHF
CDR3nt: TGTGCCAGCAGTTTAGCGAGTAGAGGCAATCAGCCCCAGCATTTT

abundance: .
j_gene: TRBJ1-6
d_gene: .
v_gene: TRBV6-2/TRBV6-3
CDR3aa: CASSPDPENSPLHF
CDR3nt: TGTGCCAGCAGTCCCGACCCTGAAAATTCACCCCTCCACTTT

abundance: .
j_gene: TRBJ1-1
d_gene: .
v_gene: TRBV3-1/TRBV3-2
CDR3aa: CASSYLQGRGTEAFF
CDR3nt: TGTGCCAGCAGCTACTTACAGGGAAGAGGGACTGAAGCTTTCTTT

abundance: .
j_gene: TRBJ1-6
d_gene: .
v_gene: TRBV3-1/TRBV3-2
CDR3aa: CASSQDYPPLHF
CDR3nt: TGTGCCAGCAGCCAAGATTACCCACCCCTCCACTTT

abundance: .
j_gene: TRBJ2-7
d_gene: .
v_gene: TRBV7-6
CDR3aa: CASSSWGREQYF
CDR3nt: TGTGCCAGCAGCTCATGGGGGCGCGAGCAGTACTTC

abundance: .
j_gene: TRBJ2-2
d_gene: .
v_gene: TRBV9
CDR3aa: CASSVVSGELFF
CDR3nt: TGTGCCAGCAGCGTAGTTTCCGGGGAGCTGTTTTTT

abundance: .
j_gene: TRBJ2-7
d_gene: .
v_gene: TRBV6-1
CDR3aa: CASSEGEGDPYEQYF
CDR3nt: TGTGCCAGCAGTGAAGGGGAGGGGGACCCCTACGAGCAGTACTTC

abundance: .
j_gene: TRBJ1-5
d_gene: TRBD1
v_gene: TRBV27
CDR3aa: CASSYSRATGVNQPQHF
CDR3nt: TGTGCCAGCAGCTATTCCAGAGCGACAGGGGTAAATCAGCCCCAGCATTTT

abundance: .
j_gene: TRBJ1-5
d_gene: .
v_gene: TRBV6-1
CDR3aa: CASSEAPGVNQPQHF
CDR3nt: TGTGCCAGCAGTGAAGCCCCGGGCGTCAATCAGCCCCAGCATTTT

abundance: once
j_gene: TRBJ1-2
d_gene: TRBD1
v_gene: TRBV7-2
CDR3aa: CASSGGLTGGFYYGYTF
CDR3nt: TGTGCCAGTTCCGGAGGCCTGACAGGGGGCTTTTACTATGGCTACACCTTC

abundance: .
j_gene: TRBJ1-5
d_gene: .
v_gene: TRBV28
CDR3aa: CASSFPDPQPQHF
CDR3nt: TGTGCCAGCAGTTTCCCGGACCCCCAACCCCAGCATTTT

abundance: few
j_gene: TRBJ1-2
d_gene: TRBD1
v_gene: TRBV2
CDR3aa: CASSGGTGAGYTF
CDR3nt: TGTGCCAGCAGTGGGGGGACAGGGGCTGGCTACACCTTC

abundance: .
j_gene: TRBJ1-2
d_gene: .
v_gene: TRBV7-9
CDR3aa: CASSSNRGRGYYGYTF
CDR3nt: TGTGCCAGCAGCTCTAACCGGGGACGTGGGTACTATGGCTACACCTTC

abundance: .
j_gene: TRBJ1-3
d_gene: .
v_gene: TRBV6-1
CDR3aa: CASRERSKGDPGNTIYF
CDR3nt: TGTGCCAGCAGAGAACGTTCCAAGGGTGATCCTGGAAACACCATATATTTT

abundance: .
j_gene: TRBJ2-5
d_gene: .
v_gene: TRBV6-5
CDR3aa: CASSIQGRTKETQYF
CDR3nt: TGTGCCAGCAGTATACAGGGACGGACGAAAGAGACCCAGTACTTC

abundance: .
j_gene: TRBJ1-2
d_gene: .
v_gene: TRBV6-1
CDR3aa: CASSEAQGSGNYGYTF
CDR3nt: TGTGCCAGCAGTGAAGCTCAGGGATCTGGCAACTATGGCTACACCTTC

abundance: .
j_gene: TRBJ1-1
d_gene: TRBD1
v_gene: TRBV19
CDR3aa: CASSIRQGANTEAFF
CDR3nt: TGTGCCAGTAGTATTCGACAGGGAGCGAACACTGAAGCTTTCTTT

abundance: .
j_gene: TRBJ2-7
d_gene: .
v_gene: TRBV7-9
CDR3aa: CASSPWRGATHEQYF
CDR3nt: TGTGCCAGCAGCCCCTGGAGGGGCGCGACTCACGAGCAGTACTTC

abundance: .
j_gene: TRBJ1-6
d_gene: .
v_gene: TRBV19
CDR3aa: CASNGDRSGFTLHF
CDR3nt: TGTGCCAGTAACGGAGACCGCTCCGGTTTCACCCTCCACTTT

abundance: .
j_gene: TRBJ1-2
d_gene: .
v_gene: TRBV11-1
CDR3aa: CASSLFGIGNYGYTF
CDR3nt: TGTGCCAGCAGCTTATTCGGTATTGGTAACTATGGCTACACCTTC

abundance: .
j_gene: TRBJ2-2
d_gene: .
v_gene: TRBV21-1
CDR3aa: CASSIRTNANTGELFF
CDR3nt: TGTGCCAGCAGCATTCGGACTAACGCGAACACCGGGGAGCTGTTTTTT

abundance: .
j_gene: TRBJ1-4
d_gene: .
v_gene: TRBV28
CDR3aa: CASSFLMGAGEKLFF
CDR3nt: TGTGCCAGTTCCTTTTTGATGGGGGCGGGGGAAAAACTGTTTTTT

abundance: .
j_gene: TRBJ1-2
d_gene: .
v_gene: TRBV28
CDR3aa: CASSQDNYGYTF
CDR3nt: TGTGCCAGCAGTCAGGATAACTATGGCTACACCTTC

abundance: .
j_gene: TRBJ2-1
d_gene: .
v_gene: TRBV9
CDR3aa: CASSVATSLNEQFF
CDR3nt: TGTGCCAGCAGCGTAGCTACTAGCCTCAATGAGCAGTTCTTC

abundance: .
j_gene: TRBJ1-1
d_gene: .
v_gene: TRBV7-8
CDR3aa: CASSARRGGSMNTEAFF
CDR3nt: TGTGCCAGCAGCGCACGTAGGGGAGGGTCCATGAACACTGAAGCTTTCTTT

abundance: .
j_gene: TRBJ1-1
d_gene: TRBD1
v_gene: TRBV28
CDR3aa: CASSFPGQGDHTEAFF
CDR3nt: TGTGCCAGCAGTTTTCCGGGACAGGGGGATCACACTGAAGCTTTCTTT

abundance: .
j_gene: TRBJ1-1
d_gene: .
v_gene: TRBV4-2
CDR3aa: CASSQDTRGRVIAEAFF
CDR3nt: TGTGCCAGCAGCCAAGATACGAGAGGCAGGGTAATTGCTGAAGCTTTCTTT

abundance: .
j_gene: TRBJ1-1
d_gene: .
v_gene: TRBV5-4
CDR3aa: CASSLIDKDEAFF
CDR3nt: TGTGCCAGCAGCTTGATCGACAAGGATGAAGCTTTCTTT

abundance: .
j_gene: TRBJ2-7
d_gene: .
v_gene: TRBV12-3/TRBV12-4
CDR3aa: CASSRTAPYEQYF
CDR3nt: TGTGCCAGCAGTCGTACTGCCCCCTACGAGCAGTACTTC

abundance: .
j_gene: TRBJ2-7
d_gene: TRBD1
v_gene: TRBV4-1
CDR3aa: CASAYTGGYYEQYF
CDR3nt: TGCGCCAGCGCGTACACAGGGGGCTACTACGAGCAGTACTTC

abundance: .
j_gene: TRBJ2-7
d_gene: .
v_gene: TRBV27
CDR3aa: CASSPGGAGYEQYF
CDR3nt: TGTGCCAGCAGTCCCGGGGGCGCGGGGTACGAGCAGTACTTC

abundance: .
j_gene: TRBJ1-2
d_gene: TRBD1
v_gene: TRBV11-1
CDR3aa: CASSPGQGAYGYTF
CDR3nt: TGTGCCAGCAGCCCAGGACAGGGGGCTTATGGCTACACCTTC

abundance: .
j_gene: TRBJ1-2
d_gene: TRBD1
v_gene: TRBV7-9
CDR3aa: CASSLAYRDRDDGYTF
CDR3nt: TGTGCCAGCAGCTTAGCCTACCGGGACAGGGACGATGGCTACACCTTC